This TCR beta chain was found in a study of OX40 agonist ivuxolimab in advanced cancers. Study summary: Patients with prior anti-PD-1, anti-PD-L1 or anti-CTLA-4 therapy were eligible; 35% to 45% had some. Study outcomes and limitations: Blood T cells, both CD4+ and CD8+, expanded clonally by week 6 at 0.1 to 3.0 mg/kg. Mean expanded clone counts were higher in CD8+ than CD4+ T cells. Patients who responded partially at 0.1-3.0 mg/kg showed clonal expansion ranking among the lowest.

This CDR3 region has 15 residues. V dropped 5 bases and J dropped 1 base, with 14 bases sitting between them. Germline V gives CDR1 SEHNR, CDR2 FQNEAQ (reference sequence). Turning to this clone: Antigen unknown.

Repertoires were generated with immunoSEQ multiplex PCR, while TCRdb's copy carries only in-frame clones and drops some. The sample records tens of thousands of clones, approximately 92% being singletons. V and J are TRBV7-9 and TRBJ1-1, with D possibly matching TRBD1 (6 bases). The TCR sequence derives from an adult with an advanced solid tumor such as melanoma, head and neck, liver or kidney cancer. The sample here was CD4+ or CD8+ T cells sorted from blood, taken in a trial of the OX40 agonist ivuxolimab. The chain's CDR3 is CASSILQGPNTEAFF. The CDR3 coding sequence is TGTGCCAGCAGCATTCTACAGGGCCCGAACACTGAAGCTTTCTTT.